A selection of T cell receptor beta chains follows, all from one sample in a study of PD-1 blockade in classical Hodgkin lymphoma. Using immunoSEQ multiplex PCR, the repertoire was profiled, and TCRdb retains in-frame clones only, with some absent. Here the sample spans about 15,000 clones, over 60% being singletons. The material sequenced was peripheral blood mononuclear cells (PBMCs), taken before the fourth cycle of nivolumab. These receptors all stem from a human donor with classical Hodgkin lymphoma. Each CDR3 is given with its conserved first and last residue. Fields, in order: CDR3 DNA, CDR3 protein, clone size, V gene, D gene, J gene. The D gene is left open where the match is weak. Clone size, where shown, is once, few, many, or a class for clones that have expanded.

DNA: TGTGCCAGCAGCCCCTTACCTAGCGGTGCGAACACCGGGGAGCTGTTTTTT; CDR3: CASSPLPSGANTGELFF; size: -; V: TRBV6-4; D: TRBD2; J: TRBJ2-2
DNA: TGTGCCAGCACCCCAGACTCACAGAATTGGGTACCGGGGCAGTACTTC; CDR3: CASTPDSQNWVPGQYF; size: -; V: TRBV28; D: -; J: TRBJ2-5
DNA: TGTGCCATCGAACCGGGACAGGGATGGGGCACTGAAGCTTTCTTT; CDR3: CAIEPGQGWGTEAFF; size: -; V: TRBV10-3; D: TRBD1; J: TRBJ1-1
DNA: TGTGCCAGCAGCTCACTAGCGGGAGGCTGGAATGAGCAGTTCTTC; CDR3: CASSSLAGGWNEQFF; size: -; V: TRBV7-9; D: TRBD2; J: TRBJ2-1
DNA: TGTGCCAGCAGCGGGGAGCCCGTTGAGCAGTTCTTC; CDR3: CASSGEPVEQFF; size: -; V: TRBV9; D: -; J: TRBJ2-1
DNA: TGTGCCATCAGTGAGTCGGGAGGGGCCTGGAGCAATCAGCCCCAGCATTTT; CDR3: CAISESGGAWSNQPQHF; size: -; V: TRBV10-3; D: -; J: TRBJ1-5
DNA: TGTGCCAGCAGCGTAGGAGGGAGGGGGTCCCAGCATTTT; CDR3: CASSVGGRGSQHF; size: -; V: TRBV9; D: -; J: TRBJ1-5
DNA: TGTGCCACCAACCAAGGGGGACAGTCGAACACTGAAGCTTTCTTT; CDR3: CATNQGGQSNTEAFF; size: -; V: TRBV15; D: TRBD1; J: TRBJ1-1
DNA: TGTGCCAGCAGTTTAGGAGGACAGGGGAAGTTCTTC; CDR3: CASSLGGQGKFF; size: once; V: TRBV28; D: TRBD1; J: TRBJ2-1
DNA: TGTGCCAGCAGCTTAGCACCTGGGACAGCTACTAGCACAGATACGCAGTATTTT; CDR3: CASSLAPGTATSTDTQYF; size: -; V: TRBV7-6; D: TRBD1; J: TRBJ2-3
DNA: TGTGCCAGCAGATCGGACAGCTCCTACGAGCAGTACTTC; CDR3: CASRSDSSYEQYF; size: -; V: TRBV6-6; D: -; J: TRBJ2-7
DNA: TGTGCCAGCAGCTTAAGGGGCAATGAGCAGTTCTTC; CDR3: CASSLRGNEQFF; size: -; V: TRBV7-3; D: -; J: TRBJ2-1
DNA: TGTGCCAGCAGCTCCCGATATGGCGGCTCCTACAATGAGCAGTTCTTC; CDR3: CASSSRYGGSYNEQFF; size: few; V: TRBV11-2; D: -; J: TRBJ2-1
DNA: TGCAGCGGCCTGAAGGCGGGGCTGGGCGGGGAGCTGTTTTTT; CDR3: CSGLKAGLGGELFF; size: -; V: TRBV29-1; D: -; J: TRBJ2-2
DNA: TGTGCCATCAGTGAGTCGACAGGGGCCTACGAGCAGTACTTC; CDR3: CAISESTGAYEQYF; size: -; V: TRBV10-3; D: TRBD1; J: TRBJ2-7
DNA: TGCAGCGTTGAAGACCCAAACAGGGGGCAGATCTATGGCTACACCTTC; CDR3: CSVEDPNRGQIYGYTF; size: few; V: TRBV29-1; D: TRBD1; J: TRBJ1-2
DNA: TGTGCCAGTAGTATCGGGACAGGGGACTACGAGCAGTACTTC; CDR3: CASSIGTGDYEQYF; size: few; V: TRBV19; D: TRBD1; J: TRBJ2-7
DNA: TGTGCCAGCAGCCCTAGACTAGCGGGAGTGGTCAATGAGCAGTTCTTC; CDR3: CASSPRLAGVVNEQFF; size: few; V: TRBV7-9; D: TRBD2; J: TRBJ2-1
DNA: TGTGCCAGCTCACCACCCATACTAGCGGGAGAAGGCGAGCAGTACTTC; CDR3: CASSPPILAGEGEQYF; size: once; V: TRBV18; D: TRBD2; J: TRBJ2-7
DNA: TGTGCCAGCAGTCCCGGTGGTGAGCAGTTCTTC; CDR3: CASSPGGEQFF; size: -; V: TRBV6-5; D: -; J: TRBJ2-1
DNA: TGTGCCAGCACCCGGGGGGGGCGTCTAGCCAAAAACATTCAGTACTTC; CDR3: CASTRGGRLAKNIQYF; size: -; V: TRBV28; D: TRBD2; J: TRBJ2-4
DNA: TGTGCCAGCAGTTACTCCTATGGCTACACCTTC; CDR3: CASSYSYGYTF; size: -; V: TRBV6-6; D: -; J: TRBJ1-2
DNA: TGTGCCACCAACGGACTAGCAGGGCCCACAGATACGCAGTATTTT; CDR3: CATNGLAGPTDTQYF; size: -; V: TRBV15; D: TRBD2; J: TRBJ2-3
DNA: TGTGCCAGCAGTTCTTGGCTAGCGGATTCCTACAATGAGCAGTTCTTC; CDR3: CASSSWLADSYNEQFF; size: -; V: TRBV6-6; D: TRBD2; J: TRBJ2-1
DNA: TGTGCCAGCAGCTTGGACCGTTACGAGCAGTACTTC; CDR3: CASSLDRYEQYF; size: -; V: TRBV5-6; D: -; J: TRBJ2-7
DNA: TGTGCCAGCTCACCCTCACCAGGGGGCGAAGAGACCCAGTACTTC; CDR3: CASSPSPGGEETQYF; size: once; V: TRBV18; D: TRBD1; J: TRBJ2-5
DNA: TGCGCCAGCTCACCACCGTCGGGATACAGGTTGCTAGGTGGCTACACCTTC; CDR3: CASSPPSGYRLLGGYTF; size: -; V: TRBV18; D: -; J: TRBJ1-2
DNA: TGTGCCATCAGTGACGTCGGCACGGGGCCCAATGAGCAGTTCTTC; CDR3: CAISDVGTGPNEQFF; size: medium-sized; V: TRBV10-3; D: -; J: TRBJ2-1
DNA: TGCAGCGCCGGGACAGGAGCGCAGCCCCAGCATTTT; CDR3: CSAGTGAQPQHF; size: -; V: TRBV29-1; D: TRBD1; J: TRBJ1-5
DNA: TGTGCCAGCAGCCCCCGATGGGGCTACAATGAGCAGTTCTTC; CDR3: CASSPRWGYNEQFF; size: medium-sized; V: TRBV9; D: -; J: TRBJ2-1
DNA: TGTGCCAGCAGCTCACTACTAGCGGTGTACGAGCAGTACTTC; CDR3: CASSSLLAVYEQYF; size: -; V: TRBV11-2; D: TRBD2; J: TRBJ2-7
DNA: TGTGCCAGCAGCTTCGCCTCCATAGGGGGGGCCAGGTCGTATAATTCACCCCTCCACTTT; CDR3: CASSFASIGGARSYNSPLHF; size: -; V: TRBV7-8; D: -; J: TRBJ1-6
DNA: TGTGCCAGCAGAGCTGGACTAGCGGGGGACAATGAGCAGTTCTTC; CDR3: CASRAGLAGDNEQFF; size: few; V: TRBV2; D: TRBD2; J: TRBJ2-1
DNA: TGTGCCAGCAGCAAAGTGGGGGCCTTAGTCCCCAATCAGCCCCAGCATTTT; CDR3: CASSKVGALVPNQPQHF; size: -; V: TRBV21-1; D: -; J: TRBJ1-5
DNA: TGTGCCAGCGGGAAAGAATCGGGTAATGCCGGGGCTGGAGCTTTCTTT; CDR3: CASGKESGNAGAGAFF; size: -; V: TRBV2; D: -; J: TRBJ1-1
DNA: TGTGCTAGTGGTTTGGGGTCGGGTGCGGGAGGGCCGGGAGAGACCCAGTACTTC; CDR3: CASGLGSGAGGPGETQYF; size: -; V: TRBV12-5; D: TRBD2; J: TRBJ2-5
DNA: TGTGCCAGCAGCCAAGATACGACAGACTCTGGAAACACCATATATTTT; CDR3: CASSQDTTDSGNTIYF; size: -; V: TRBV5-5; D: -; J: TRBJ1-3
DNA: TGTGCCAGCAGCTTAGTAGGCCCTGAAGCTTTCTTT; CDR3: CASSLVGPEAFF; size: -; V: TRBV5-5; D: -; J: TRBJ1-1
DNA: TGTGCCAGCTCACCGTCGGCAGGGGCCTACGAGCAGTACTTC; CDR3: CASSPSAGAYEQYF; size: -; V: TRBV18; D: -; J: TRBJ2-7
DNA: TGTGCCAGCTCACCACTTAGGTCGCAGGCTAGCGGTACCTCTGGGGCCAACGTCCTGACTTTC; CDR3: CASSPLRSQASGTSGANVLTF; size: few; V: TRBV18; D: TRBD2; J: TRBJ2-6
DNA: TGTGCCAGCATGTCCTACGGTGAGCAGTTCTTC; CDR3: CASMSYGEQFF; size: -; V: TRBV2; D: -; J: TRBJ2-1
DNA: TGTGCCAGCAGCTCAATTAGGCGGACTAGCGGGAATATCTACGAGCAGTACTTC; CDR3: CASSSIRRTSGNIYEQYF; size: -; V: TRBV7-9; D: TRBD2; J: TRBJ2-7
DNA: TGTGCCAGCAGCTCCCCAGGGGCCTCTAACTATGGCTACACCTTC; CDR3: CASSSPGASNYGYTF; size: -; V: TRBV5-6; D: -; J: TRBJ1-2
DNA: TGCGCCAGCAGCCTTTCGGAGTCCTACGAGCAGTACTTC; CDR3: CASSLSESYEQYF; size: few; V: TRBV4-1; D: -; J: TRBJ2-7
DNA: TGTGCCAGCAGTTACTCCCAGGGCCCGGGTAGCGAGCAGTACTTC; CDR3: CASSYSQGPGSEQYF; size: -; V: TRBV6-5; D: -; J: TRBJ2-7
DNA: TGTGCCAGCAGCGTCAGAACCGGGGAGCTGTTTTTT; CDR3: CASSVRTGELFF; size: -; V: TRBV11-3; D: -; J: TRBJ2-2
DNA: TGTGCCATCAGTGAGCGGGGACAGGGATACACCGGGGAGCTGTTTTTT; CDR3: CAISERGQGYTGELFF; size: -; V: TRBV10-3; D: TRBD1; J: TRBJ2-2